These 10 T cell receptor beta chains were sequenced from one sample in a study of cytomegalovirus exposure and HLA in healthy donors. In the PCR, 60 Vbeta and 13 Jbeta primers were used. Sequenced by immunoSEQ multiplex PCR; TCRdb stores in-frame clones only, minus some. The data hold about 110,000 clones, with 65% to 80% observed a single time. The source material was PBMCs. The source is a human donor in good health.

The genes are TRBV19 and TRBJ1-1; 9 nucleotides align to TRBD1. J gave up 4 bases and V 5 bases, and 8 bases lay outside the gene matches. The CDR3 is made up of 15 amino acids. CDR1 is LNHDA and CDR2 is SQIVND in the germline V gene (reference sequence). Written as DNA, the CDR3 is TGTGCCAGTAGTTCATCCGGGACAGGGCTCACTGAAGCTTTCTTT. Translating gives CASSSSGTGLTEAFF.

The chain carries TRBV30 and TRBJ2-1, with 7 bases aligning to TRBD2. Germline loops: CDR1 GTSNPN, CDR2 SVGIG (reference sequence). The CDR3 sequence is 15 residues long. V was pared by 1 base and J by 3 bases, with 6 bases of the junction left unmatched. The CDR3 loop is CAWSGPAGFYNEQFF. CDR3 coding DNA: TGTGCCTGGAGTGGCCCAGCGGGGTTCTACAATGAGCAGTTCTTC.

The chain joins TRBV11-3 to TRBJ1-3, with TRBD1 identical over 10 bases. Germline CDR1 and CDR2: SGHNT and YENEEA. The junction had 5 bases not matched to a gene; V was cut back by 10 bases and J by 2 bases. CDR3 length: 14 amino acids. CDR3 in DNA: TGTGCCACCTCTGGGACAGGGGCTGGAAACACCATATATTTT. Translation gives CATSGTGAGNTIYF.

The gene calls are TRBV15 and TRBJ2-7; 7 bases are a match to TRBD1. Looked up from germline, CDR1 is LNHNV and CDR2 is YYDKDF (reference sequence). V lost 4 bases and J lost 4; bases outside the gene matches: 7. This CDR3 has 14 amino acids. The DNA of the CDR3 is TGTGCCACCAGCATAGACAGGGTTGGGTACGAGCAGTACTTC. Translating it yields CATSIDRVGYEQYF.

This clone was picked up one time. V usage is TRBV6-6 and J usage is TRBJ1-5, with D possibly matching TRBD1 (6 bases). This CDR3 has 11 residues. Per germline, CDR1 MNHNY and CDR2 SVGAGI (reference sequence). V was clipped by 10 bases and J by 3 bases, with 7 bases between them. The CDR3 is CATGVNQPQHF. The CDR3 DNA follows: TGTGCCACAGGGGTCAATCAGCCCCAGCATTTT.

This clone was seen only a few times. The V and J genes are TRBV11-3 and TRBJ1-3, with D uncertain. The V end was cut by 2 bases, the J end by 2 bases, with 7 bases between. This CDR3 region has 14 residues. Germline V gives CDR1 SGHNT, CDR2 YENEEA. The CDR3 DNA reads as TGTGCCAGCAGCTTACGCGGAACTGGAAACACCATATATTTT. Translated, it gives CASSLRGTGNTIYF.

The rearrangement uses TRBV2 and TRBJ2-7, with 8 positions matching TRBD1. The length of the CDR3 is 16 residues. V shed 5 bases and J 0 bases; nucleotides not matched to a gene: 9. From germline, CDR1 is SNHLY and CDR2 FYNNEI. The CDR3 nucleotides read TGTGCCAGCAGTCCTTTTGGCGGACAGGGCTCCTACGAGCAGTACTTC. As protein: CASSPFGGQGSYEQYF.

Written as DNA, the CDR3 is TGTGCCAGTAGTGACGGGCGGGGAGCGGTAGCGCGGGATGAGCAGTTCTTC. It specifies CASSDGRGAVARDEQFF. J is TRBJ2-1 and V is TRBV19; D perhaps matches TRBD2 (6 bases). The CDR3 is 17 amino acids. Germline CDR1 reads LNHDA; CDR2 reads SQIVND (reference sequence). V lost 5 bases to trimming and J lost 8 bases, with 25 bases between them.

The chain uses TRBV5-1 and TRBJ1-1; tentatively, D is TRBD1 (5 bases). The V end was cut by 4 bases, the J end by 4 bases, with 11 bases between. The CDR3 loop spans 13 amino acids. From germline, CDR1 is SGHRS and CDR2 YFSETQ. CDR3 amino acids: CASSLREGTEAFF. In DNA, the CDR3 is TGCGCCAGCAGCCTCAGGGAGGGCACTGAAGCTTTCTTT.

CDR3 region: CASSPGTAYEQYF. In DNA, the CDR3 is TGTGCCAGCAGTCCAGGGACAGCCTACGAGCAGTACTTC. This sequence joins TRBV6-5 and TRBJ2-7; 7 nucleotides agree with TRBD1. The CDR3 consists of 13 residues. Germline trimming cut 5 bases from V and 2 bases from J; bases unmatched to any gene: 3. The germline CDR1 and CDR2 sequences are MNHEY and SVGAGI.